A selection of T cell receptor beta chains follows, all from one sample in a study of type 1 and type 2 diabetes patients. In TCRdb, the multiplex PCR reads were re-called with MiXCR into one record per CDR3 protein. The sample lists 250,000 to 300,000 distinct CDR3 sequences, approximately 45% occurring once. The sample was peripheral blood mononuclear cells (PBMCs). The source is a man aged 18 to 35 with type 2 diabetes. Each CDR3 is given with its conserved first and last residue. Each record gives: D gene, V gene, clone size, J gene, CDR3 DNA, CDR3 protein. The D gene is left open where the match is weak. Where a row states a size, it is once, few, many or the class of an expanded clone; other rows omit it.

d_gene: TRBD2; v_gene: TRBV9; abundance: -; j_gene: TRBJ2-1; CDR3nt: TGTGCCAGCAGCGTAGTAGCGGGAGGGCAGGATGAGCAGTTCTTC; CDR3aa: CASSVVAGGQDEQFF
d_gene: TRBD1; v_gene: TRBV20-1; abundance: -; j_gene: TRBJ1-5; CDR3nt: TGCAGTGCTAGAAACGGGACAGCATCAACTTTGCCCCAGCATTTT; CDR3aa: CSARNGTASTLPQHF
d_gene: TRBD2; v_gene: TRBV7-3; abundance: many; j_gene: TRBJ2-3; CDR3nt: TGTGCCAGCAGCTTAACTCCTAGCGGGATTGGTACGCAGTATTTT; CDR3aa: CASSLTPSGIGTQYF
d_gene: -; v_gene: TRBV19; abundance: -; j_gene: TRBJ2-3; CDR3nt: TGTGCCAGTAGTATGGGCGGTGCAGATACGCAGTATTTT; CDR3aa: CASSMGGADTQYF
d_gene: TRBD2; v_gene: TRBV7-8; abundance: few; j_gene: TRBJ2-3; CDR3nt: TGTGCCAGCAGCTTAGTAGAGGGACTAGCGGCAGATACGCAGTATTTT; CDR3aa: CASSLVEGLAADTQYF
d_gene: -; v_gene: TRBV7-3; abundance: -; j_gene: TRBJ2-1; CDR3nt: TGTGCCAGCAGCCCCCTGGGCAGGGGGGTCCACAATGAGCAGTTCTTC; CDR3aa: CASSPLGRGVHNEQFF
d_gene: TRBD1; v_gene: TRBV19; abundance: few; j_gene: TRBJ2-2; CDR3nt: TGTGCCAGTAGCATTATAGGGGACAGGGTCACCGGGGAGCTGTTTTTT; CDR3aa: CASSIIGDRVTGELFF
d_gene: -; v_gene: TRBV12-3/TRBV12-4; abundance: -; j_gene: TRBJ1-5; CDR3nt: TGTGCCAGCAGCCTCGGCTTGCGGCAGCCCCAGCATTTT; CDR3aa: CASSLGLRQPQHF
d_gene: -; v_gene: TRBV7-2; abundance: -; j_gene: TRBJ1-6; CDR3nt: TGTGCCAGCAGCTTAGTTAGGGGGAACTCCTATATTTCACCCCTCCACTTT; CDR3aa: CASSLVRGNSYISPLHF
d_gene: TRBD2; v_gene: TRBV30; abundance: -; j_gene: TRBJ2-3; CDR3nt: TGTGCCTGGACCTTAGCGGGAGGCGGCGCAGATACGCAGTATTTT; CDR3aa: CAWTLAGGGADTQYF
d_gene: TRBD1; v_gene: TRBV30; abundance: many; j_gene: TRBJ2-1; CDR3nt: TGTGCCTACCGGGACAGGAGTTCCAATGAGCAGTTCTTC; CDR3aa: CAYRDRSSNEQFF
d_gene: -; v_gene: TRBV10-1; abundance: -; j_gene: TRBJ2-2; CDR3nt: TGCGCCAGATACCTGAAACCCGGGACAAAGGGAGAGACCGGGGAGCTGTTTTTT; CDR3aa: CARYLKPGTKGETGELFF
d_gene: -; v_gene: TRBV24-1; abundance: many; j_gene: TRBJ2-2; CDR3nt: TGTGCCATCTCGGTGGAGGTGAACACCGGGGAGCTGTTTTTT; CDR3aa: CAISVEVNTGELFF
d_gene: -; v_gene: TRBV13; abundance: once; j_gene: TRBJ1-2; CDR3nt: TGTGCCAGCACCCTTGAGGGGGGCTACACCTTC; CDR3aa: CASTLEGGYTF
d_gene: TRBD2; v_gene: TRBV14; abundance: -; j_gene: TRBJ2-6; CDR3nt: TGTGCCAGCAGCCAGACCCGGGGGGGAGTAAGCTCTGGGGCCAACGTCCTGACTTTC; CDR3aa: CASSQTRGGVSSGANVLTF
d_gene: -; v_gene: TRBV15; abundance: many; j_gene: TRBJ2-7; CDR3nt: TGTGCCACTAGCAGAGATCGCCCCTACGAGCAGTACTTC; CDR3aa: CATSRDRPYEQYF
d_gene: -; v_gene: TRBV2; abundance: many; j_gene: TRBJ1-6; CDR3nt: TGTGCCAGCAGTGTCCAGGCTCATTCACCCCTCCACTTT; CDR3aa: CASSVQAHSPLHF
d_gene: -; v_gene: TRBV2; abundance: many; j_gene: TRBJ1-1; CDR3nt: TGTGCCAGCAGAAATCGGCAGAACACTGAAGCTTTCTTT; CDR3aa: CASRNRQNTEAFF
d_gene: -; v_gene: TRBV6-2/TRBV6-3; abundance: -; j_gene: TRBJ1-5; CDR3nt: TGTGCCAGCAGACCCCGGGACGGCCTTCTTTGGCCCCAGCATTTT; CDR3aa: CASRPRDGLLWPQHF
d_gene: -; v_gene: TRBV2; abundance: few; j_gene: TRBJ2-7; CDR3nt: TGTGCCCAGGGGACTCCCAGCTCCTACGAGCAGTACTTC; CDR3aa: CAQGTPSSYEQYF
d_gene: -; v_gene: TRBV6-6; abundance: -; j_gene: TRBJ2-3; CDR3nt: TGTGCCAGCAGTTATCCCCCTGCAGATACGCAGTATTTT; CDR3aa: CASSYPPADTQYF
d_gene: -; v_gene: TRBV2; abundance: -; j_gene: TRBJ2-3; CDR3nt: TGTGCCAGCAGTCTCCTTTCCGGAAGCGGTGGGACAGATACGCAGTATTTT; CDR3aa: CASSLLSGSGGTDTQYF
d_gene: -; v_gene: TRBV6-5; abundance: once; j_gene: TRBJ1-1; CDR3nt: TGTGCCAGCAGTTACTTTAACTACGGCGAGGCTTTCTTT; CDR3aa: CASSYFNYGEAFF
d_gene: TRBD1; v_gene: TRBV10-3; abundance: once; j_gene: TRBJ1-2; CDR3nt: TGTGCCATCAGTGCTACAGGGGACGCTAACTATGGCTACACCTTC; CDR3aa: CAISATGDANYGYTF
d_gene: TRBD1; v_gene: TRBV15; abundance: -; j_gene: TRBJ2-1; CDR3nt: TGTGCCACCAGCAGAGACATTGGGACAGGTTTTCGAGGAGGCTCTGGGGCTGAGCAGTTCTTC; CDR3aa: CATSRDIGTGFRGGSGAEQFF
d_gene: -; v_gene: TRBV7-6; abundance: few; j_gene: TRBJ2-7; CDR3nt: TGTGCCAGCAGCACCACGGTCTCCTACGAGCAGTACTTC; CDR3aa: CASSTTVSYEQYF
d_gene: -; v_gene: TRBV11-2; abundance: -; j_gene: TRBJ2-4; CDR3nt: TGTGCCAGCAGCTTAGAGGGGACCAAAAACATTCAGTACTTC; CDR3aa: CASSLEGTKNIQYF
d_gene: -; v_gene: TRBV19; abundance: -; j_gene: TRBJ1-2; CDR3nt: TGTGCCAGTAGTTTCGCAGGTTCCTATGGCTACACCTTC; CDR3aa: CASSFAGSYGYTF
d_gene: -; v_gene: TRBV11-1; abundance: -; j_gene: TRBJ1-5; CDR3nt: TGTGCCAGCAGCAACGGACAGCCCAATCAGCCCCAGCATTTT; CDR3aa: CASSNGQPNQPQHF
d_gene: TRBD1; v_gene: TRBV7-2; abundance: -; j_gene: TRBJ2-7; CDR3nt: TGTGCCAGCAAACCAGGGGGCAGGTACGAGCAGTACTTC; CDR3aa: CASKPGGRYEQYF
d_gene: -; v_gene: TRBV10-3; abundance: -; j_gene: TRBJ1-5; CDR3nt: TGTGCCAGCAGTGCGGCGATGGGGGACTATAGCAATCAGCCCCAGCATTTT; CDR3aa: CASSAAMGDYSNQPQHF
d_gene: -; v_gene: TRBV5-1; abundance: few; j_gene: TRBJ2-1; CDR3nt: TGCGCCAGCAGCTTGGACAGGGATACCTACAATGAGCAGTTCTTC; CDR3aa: CASSLDRDTYNEQFF
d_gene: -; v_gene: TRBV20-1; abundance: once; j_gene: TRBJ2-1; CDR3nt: TGCAGTGCTAACCGGGGCTACGATGAGCAGTTCTTC; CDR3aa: CSANRGYDEQFF
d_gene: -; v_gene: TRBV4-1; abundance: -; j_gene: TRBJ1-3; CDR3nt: TGCGCCAGCAGCCAAGTTGATGTCTCTGGAAACACCATATATTTT; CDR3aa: CASSQVDVSGNTIYF
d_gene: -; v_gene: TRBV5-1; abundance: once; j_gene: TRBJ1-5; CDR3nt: TGCGCCAGCAGCTTGGACGGCGGATATAGCAATCAGCCCCAGCATTTT; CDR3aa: CASSLDGGYSNQPQHF
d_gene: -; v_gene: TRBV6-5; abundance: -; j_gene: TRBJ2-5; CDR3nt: TGTGCCAGCAGTGCACCCGGGACAATCAAAGAGACCCAGTACTTC; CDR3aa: CASSAPGTIKETQYF
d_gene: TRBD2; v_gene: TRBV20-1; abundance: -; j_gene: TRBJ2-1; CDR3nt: TGCAGTGCACCTAGGGGTGGGAGACTAGCGGTCTACAATGAGCAGTTCTTC; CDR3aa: CSAPRGGRLAVYNEQFF
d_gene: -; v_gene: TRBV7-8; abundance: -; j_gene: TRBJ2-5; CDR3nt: TGTGCCAGCAGCTCCAACATTGTAGGGGGGGTCAGCGAAGAGACCCAGTACTTC; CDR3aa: CASSSNIVGGVSEETQYF
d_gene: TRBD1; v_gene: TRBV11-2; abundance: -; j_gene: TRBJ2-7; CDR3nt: TGTGCCAGCAGCGGACCCACAGGGGCCAGCTCCTACGAGCAGTACTTC; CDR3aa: CASSGPTGASSYEQYF
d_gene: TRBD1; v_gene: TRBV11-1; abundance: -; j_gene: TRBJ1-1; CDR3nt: TGTGCCAGCAGTTTCCGGGACAGGGACACTGAAGCTTTCTTT; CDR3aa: CASSFRDRDTEAFF
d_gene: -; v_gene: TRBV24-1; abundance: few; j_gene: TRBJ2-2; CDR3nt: TGTGCCCACCAAGGAGGGAGACGTAGCACCGGGGAGCTGTTTTTT; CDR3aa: CAHQGGRRSTGELFF
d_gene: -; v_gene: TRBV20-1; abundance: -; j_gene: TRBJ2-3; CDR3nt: TGCAGTGCTAGAAGGGTAGCTTACACAGATACGCAGTATTTT; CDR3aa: CSARRVAYTDTQYF
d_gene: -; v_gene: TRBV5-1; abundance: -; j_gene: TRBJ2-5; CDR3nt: TGCGCCAGCGGCGGGACACAGCCCATGGAGACCCAGTACTTC; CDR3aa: CASGGTQPMETQYF
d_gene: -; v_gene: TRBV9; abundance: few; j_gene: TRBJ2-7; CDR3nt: TGTGCCAGCAGCCCCGAGGTGGGACCTTACGAGCAGTACTTC; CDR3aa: CASSPEVGPYEQYF
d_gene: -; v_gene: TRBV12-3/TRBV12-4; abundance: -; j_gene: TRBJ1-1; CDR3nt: TGTGCCAGCGGTCCGGGGGGCACTGAAGCTTTCTTT; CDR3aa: CASGPGGTEAFF
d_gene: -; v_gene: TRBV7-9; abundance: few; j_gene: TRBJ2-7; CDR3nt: TGTGCCAGCAGCTTAGGGACCCCCGAGCAGTACTTC; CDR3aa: CASSLGTPEQYF
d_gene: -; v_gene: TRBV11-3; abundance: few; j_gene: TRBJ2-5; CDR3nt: TGTGCCAGCAGCAGAGGTGTTATGAAGGGGGAGACCCAGTACTTC; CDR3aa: CASSRGVMKGETQYF